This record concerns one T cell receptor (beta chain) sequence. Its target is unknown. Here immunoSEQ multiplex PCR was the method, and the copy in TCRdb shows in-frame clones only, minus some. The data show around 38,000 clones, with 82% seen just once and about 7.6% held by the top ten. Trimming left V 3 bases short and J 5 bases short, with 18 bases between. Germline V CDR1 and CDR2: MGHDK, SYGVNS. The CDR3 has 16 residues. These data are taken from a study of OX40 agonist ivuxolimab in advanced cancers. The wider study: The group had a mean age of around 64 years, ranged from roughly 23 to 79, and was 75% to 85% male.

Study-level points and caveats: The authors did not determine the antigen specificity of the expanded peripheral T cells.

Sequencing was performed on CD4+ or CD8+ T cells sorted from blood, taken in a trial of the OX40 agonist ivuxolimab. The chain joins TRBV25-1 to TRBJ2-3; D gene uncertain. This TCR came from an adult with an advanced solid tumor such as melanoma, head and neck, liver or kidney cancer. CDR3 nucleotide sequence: TGTGCCAGCAGTGATGGTCGCGGACCCCTCAGAGATACGCAGTATTTT. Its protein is CASSDGRGPLRDTQYF.